This T cell receptor beta chain stems from a study of monozygotic twins with inflammatory bowel disease. Reprocessing the 5' RACE reads, TCRdb reports a single entry for every CDR3 protein and omits DNA. This repertoire includes some 440,000 distinct CDR3 sequences. The template was total RNA from whole blood, with no T cell sorting. The CDR3 totals 13 residues. Sequenced input: blood. This clonotype originated in a human donor with ulcerative colitis or Crohn's disease, or a healthy co-twin of an affected twin (not recorded which). The chain combines TRBV12-3 or TRBV12-4 with TRBJ2-7. The CDR3 sequence: CASSLTSTYEQYF.